This TCR beta chain was retrieved from a study of cytomegalovirus exposure and HLA in healthy donors. About this clone: What it binds is unknown.

The donors belonged to the 120-subject validation cohort, separate from the roughly 700-subject first cohort. This CDR3 contains 16 residues. The J segment lost 5 bases and the V segment lost 7 bases, leaving 16 bases of the junction unmatched. The germline V gene encodes CDR1 LGHNT and CDR2 FRNRAP. Findings and caveats of the study: Reports described diagnosis of cytomegalovirus status by the classifier as highly specific and sensitive. Rare TCR sequences dominated, though some public TCRs recurred in many donors.

The protocol was immunoSEQ multiplex PCR, while the TCRdb copy is restricted to in-frame clones and leaves out a portion. Among approximately 120,000 clones, roughly 90% were seen once, and the ten largest hold roughly 2%. The receptor comes from a woman between 18 and 29 years old in good health and CMV-seronegative. Sequencing used PBMCs. The V and J genes are TRBV12-5 and TRBJ2-7; 8 nucleotides match TRBD2. The chain's CDR3 is CASAPLSGRVANEQYF. CDR3 nucleotide sequence: TGTGCTAGTGCCCCACTGAGCGGGAGAGTGGCCAACGAGCAGTACTTC.